The 6 T cell receptor beta chains presented below share a single source sample, sequenced in a study of blood T cells in healthy people across ages (dated by TCRdb to between 2015 and 2017). Libraries were built with 5' RACE. The run used an Illumina HiSeq 2500. The second PCR ran for roughly 7 to 11 cycles and used a J-beta primer mix along with a sample-barcoded 5' primer. Using fastp trimming at Q25 and MiXCR clonotype assembly, TCRdb reanalyzed the public sequencing data and kept in-frame beta chains. Under each unique CDR3 protein, matching rows form one entry showing the most common genes and DNA. Counted in this sample were 750,000 to 950,000 distinct CDR3 sequences; around a quarter of them appeared once. The leading ten clones occupy 2.5% to 3.5% of the sample. The same data also went into a second study, on T cells of mothers and their children.

The sample taken for sequencing was blood. The receptor source for this set is a boy aged 10-17 years in good health.

Only a few counts were recorded for this clonotype. V is TRBV7-9 and J is TRBJ2-3; 8 nucleotides agree with TRBD2. This CDR3 contains 16 residues. J was trimmed by 2 bases and V by 4 bases; bases with no gene match: 8. Germline CDR1 reads SEHNR; CDR2 reads FQNEAQ (reference sequence). The CDR3 DNA reads TGTGCCAGCAGCTCAAAGCGGGAGACGTACACAGATACGCAGTATTTT. Translation gives CASSSKRETYTDTQYF.

A few counts support this clonotype. V and J are TRBV29-1 and TRBJ1-2; 9 bases agree with TRBD1. In germline, CDR1 is SQVTM, CDR2 ANQGSEA. This CDR3 comprises 15 residues. V was clipped by 0 bases and J by 7 bases; unmatched bases: 9. The DNA for the CDR3 is TGCAGCGTTGAAGATATCCGGGACAGGGACTCTGGCTACACCTTC. Translation: CSVEDIRDRDSGYTF.

The V call is TRBV12-3 or TRBV12-4, the J call TRBJ1-6, with D perhaps TRBD1 (6 bases). V dropped 6 bases and J dropped 8 bases, with 8 bases sitting between them. This CDR3 contains 12 residues. The CDR3 nucleotides are TGTGCCAGCAGGCGGACAGATTCACCCCTCCACTTT. It translates to CASRRTDSPLHF.

The V gene is TRBV12-3 or TRBV12-4, the J gene TRBJ1-2; D not resolved. V dropped 4 bases and J dropped 5 bases, with 8 bases sitting between them. This CDR3 is built from 12 residues. CDR3 coding DNA: TGTGCCAGCAGTTCAGACACATATGGCTACACCTTC. This translates into CASSSDTYGYTF.

The rearrangement links TRBV30 to TRBJ2-1; D ambiguous. Matching the DNA end better, TRBJ2-5 makes the J call doubtful. Per the germline V gene, CDR1 is GTSNPN and CDR2 is SVGIG (reference sequence). The CDR3 length is 13 residues. CDR3 residues: CAWSSLGPETQYF. CDR3 DNA: TGTGCCTGGAGTTCCCTCGGTCCGGAGACCCAGTACTTC.

This clonotype was observed a few times. This chain connects TRBV7-6 to TRBJ2-5; TRBD1 might be the D (6 bases). The CDR3 sequence is 14 residues long. CDR1 and CDR2 from the germline V gene are SGHVS and FNYEAQ. V lost 5 bases to trimming and J lost 8 bases, with 18 bases between them. The CDR3 loop reads CASSPPGTSLTQYF. CDR3 DNA: TGTGCCAGCAGCCCCCCCGGGACAAGCCTTACCCAGTACTTC.